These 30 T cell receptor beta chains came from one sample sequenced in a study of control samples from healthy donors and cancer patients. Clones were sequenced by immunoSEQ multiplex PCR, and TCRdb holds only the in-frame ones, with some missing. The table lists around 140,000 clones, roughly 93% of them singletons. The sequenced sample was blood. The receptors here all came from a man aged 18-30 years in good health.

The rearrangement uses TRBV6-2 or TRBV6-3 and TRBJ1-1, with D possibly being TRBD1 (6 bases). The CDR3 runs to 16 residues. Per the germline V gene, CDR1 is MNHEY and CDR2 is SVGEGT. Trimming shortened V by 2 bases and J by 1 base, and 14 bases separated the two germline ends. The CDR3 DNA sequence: TGTGCCAGCAGTTACAAGGCCGGACAGCAGAACACTGAAGCTTTCTTT. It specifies CASSYKAGQQNTEAFF.

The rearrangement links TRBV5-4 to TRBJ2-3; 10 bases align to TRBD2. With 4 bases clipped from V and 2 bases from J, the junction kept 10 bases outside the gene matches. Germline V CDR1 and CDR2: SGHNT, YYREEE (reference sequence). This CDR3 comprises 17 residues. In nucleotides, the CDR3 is TGTGCCAGCAGCCGAGACCCTAGCGGGGGAGCCACAGATACGCAGTATTTT. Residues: CASSRDPSGGATDTQYF.

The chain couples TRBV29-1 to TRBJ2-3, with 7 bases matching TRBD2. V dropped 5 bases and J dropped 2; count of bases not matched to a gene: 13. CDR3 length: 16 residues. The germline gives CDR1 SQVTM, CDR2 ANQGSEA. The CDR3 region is CSVQKSQRGPTDTQYF. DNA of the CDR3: TGCAGCGTTCAAAAAAGCCAGCGGGGACCCACAGATACGCAGTATTTT.

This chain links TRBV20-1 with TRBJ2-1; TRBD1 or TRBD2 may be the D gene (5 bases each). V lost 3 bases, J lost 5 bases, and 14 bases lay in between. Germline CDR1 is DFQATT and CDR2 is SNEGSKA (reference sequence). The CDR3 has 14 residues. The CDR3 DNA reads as TGCAGTGCTAGTCCCCTAGTGGGGGACAATGAGCAGTTCTTC. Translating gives CSASPLVGDNEQFF.

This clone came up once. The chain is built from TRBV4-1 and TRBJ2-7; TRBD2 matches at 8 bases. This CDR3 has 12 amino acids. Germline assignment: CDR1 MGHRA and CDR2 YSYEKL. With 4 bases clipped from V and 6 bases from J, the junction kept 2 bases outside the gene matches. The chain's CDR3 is CASSLSGSEQYF. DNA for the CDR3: TGCGCCAGCAGCCTCAGCGGGAGCGAGCAGTACTTC.

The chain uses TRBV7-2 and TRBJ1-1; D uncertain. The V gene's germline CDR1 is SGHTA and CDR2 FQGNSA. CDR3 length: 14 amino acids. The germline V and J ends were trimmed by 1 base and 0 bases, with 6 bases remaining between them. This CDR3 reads CASSLVGVNTEAFF. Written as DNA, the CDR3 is TGTGCCAGCAGCTTAGTAGGTGTGAACACTGAAGCTTTCTTT.

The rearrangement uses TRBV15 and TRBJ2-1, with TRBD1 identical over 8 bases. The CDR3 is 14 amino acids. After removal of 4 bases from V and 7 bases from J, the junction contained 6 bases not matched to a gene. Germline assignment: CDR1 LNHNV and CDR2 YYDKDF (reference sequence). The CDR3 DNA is TGTGCCACCAGCACTGGACAGGGTTTTAATGAGCAGTTCTTC. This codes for CATSTGQGFNEQFF. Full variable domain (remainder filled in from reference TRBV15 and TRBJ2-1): DAMVIQNPRYQVTQFGKPVTLSCSQTLNHNVMYWYQQKSSQAPKLLFHYYDKDFNNEADTPDNFQSRRPNTSFCFLDIRSPGLGDTAMYLCATSTGQGFNEQFFGPGTRLTVL.

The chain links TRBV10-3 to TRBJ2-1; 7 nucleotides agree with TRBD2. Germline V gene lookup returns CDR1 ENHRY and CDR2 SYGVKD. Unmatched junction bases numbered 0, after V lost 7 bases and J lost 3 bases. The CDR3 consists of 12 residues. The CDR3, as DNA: TGTGCCATCACGGGGGGCTACAATGAGCAGTTCTTC. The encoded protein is CAITGGYNEQFF.

CDR3 residues: CASRRREGGNEQFF. In DNA form, the CDR3 reads TGTGCCAGCAGGAGGCGGGAGGGCGGGAATGAGCAGTTCTTC. The rearrangement joins TRBV27 to TRBJ2-1, with 9 positions matching TRBD2. The V segment lost 6 bases and the J segment 7 bases; nucleotides outside the gene matches: 7. The germline gives CDR1 MNHEY, CDR2 SMNVEV (reference sequence). This CDR3 is 14 amino acids long.

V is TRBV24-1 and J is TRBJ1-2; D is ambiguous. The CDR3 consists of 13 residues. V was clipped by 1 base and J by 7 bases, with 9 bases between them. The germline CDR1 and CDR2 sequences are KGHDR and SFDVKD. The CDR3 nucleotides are TGTGCCACCAGTGATTTAAAAGGTTCTGGCTACACCTTC. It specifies CATSDLKGSGYTF.

The CDR3: CASSFRDREADTQYF. The CDR3 nucleotides read TGTGCCAGCAGCTTCAGGGACAGGGAGGCAGATACGCAGTATTTT. This chain links TRBV7-6 with TRBJ2-3; 9 bases fit TRBD1. The CDR3 is 15 amino acids. The J segment lost 4 bases and the V segment lost 3 bases, leaving 5 bases of the junction unmatched. The germline gives CDR1 SGHVS, CDR2 FNYEAQ. Filled out from reference TRBV7-6 and TRBJ2-3, the complete variable domain reads GAGVSQSPRYKVTKRGQDVALRCDPISGHVSLYWYRQALGQGPEFLTYFNYEAQQDKSGLPNDRFSAERPEGSISTLTIQRTEQRDSAMYRCASSFRDREADTQYFGPGTRLTVL.

The CDR3 coding sequence is TGCGCCAGCAGCCAGGGGGGGTCGGACATTCAGTACTTC. Amino acid sequence: CASSQGGSDIQYF. This sequence joins TRBV10-1 and TRBJ2-4, with D perhaps matching TRBD1 or TRBD2 (7 bases each). This CDR3 is built from 13 residues. Germline assignment: CDR1 WNHNN and CDR2 SYGVQD (reference sequence). Trimming cost V 6 bases and J 8 bases, with 14 bases left between them.

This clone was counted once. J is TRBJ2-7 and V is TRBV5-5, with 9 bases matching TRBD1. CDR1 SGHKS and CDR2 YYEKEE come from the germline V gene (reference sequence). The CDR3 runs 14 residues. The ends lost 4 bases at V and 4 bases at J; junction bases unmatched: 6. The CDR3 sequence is CASSPETGGYEQYF. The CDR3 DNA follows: TGTGCCAGCAGCCCCGAGACAGGGGGGTACGAGCAGTACTTC.

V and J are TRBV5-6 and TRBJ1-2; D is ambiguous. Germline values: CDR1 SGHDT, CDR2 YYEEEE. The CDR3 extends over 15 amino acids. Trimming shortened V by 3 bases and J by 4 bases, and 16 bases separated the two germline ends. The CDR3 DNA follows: TGTGCCAGCAGCTCGGGCCCTCCTTTTTCCTATGGCTACACCTTC. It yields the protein CASSSGPPFSYGYTF.

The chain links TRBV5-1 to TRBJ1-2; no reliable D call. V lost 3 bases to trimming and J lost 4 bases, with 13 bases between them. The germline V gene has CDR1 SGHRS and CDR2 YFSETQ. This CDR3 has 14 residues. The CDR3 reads CASSSEGSGYGYTF. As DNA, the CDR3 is TGCGCCAGCAGCTCTGAAGGGTCCGGCTATGGCTACACCTTC. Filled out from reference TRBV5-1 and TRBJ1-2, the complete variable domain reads KAGVTQTPRYLIKTRGQQVTLSCSPISGHRSVSWYQQTPGQGLQFLFEYFSETQRNKGNFPGRFSGRQFSNSRSEMNVSTLELGDSALYLCASSSEGSGYGYTFGSGTRLTVV.

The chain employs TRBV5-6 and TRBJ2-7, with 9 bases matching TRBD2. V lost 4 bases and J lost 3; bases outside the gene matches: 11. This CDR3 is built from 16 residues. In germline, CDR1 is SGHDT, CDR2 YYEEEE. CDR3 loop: CASSGAWLAGFYEQYF. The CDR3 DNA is TGTGCCAGCAGCGGCGCCTGGCTAGCGGGGTTCTACGAGCAGTACTTC.

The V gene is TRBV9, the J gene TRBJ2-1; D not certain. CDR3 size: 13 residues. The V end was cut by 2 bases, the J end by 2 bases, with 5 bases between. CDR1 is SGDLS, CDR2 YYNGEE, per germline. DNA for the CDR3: TGTGCCAGCAGCGTTTATCCCTACAATGAGCAGTTCTTC. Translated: CASSVYPYNEQFF.

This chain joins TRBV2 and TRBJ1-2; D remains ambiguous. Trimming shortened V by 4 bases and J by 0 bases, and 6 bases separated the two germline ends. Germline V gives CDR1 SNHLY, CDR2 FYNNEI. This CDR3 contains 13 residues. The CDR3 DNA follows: TGTGCCAGCAGTGTCACAGCTAACTATGGCTACACCTTC. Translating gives CASSVTANYGYTF.

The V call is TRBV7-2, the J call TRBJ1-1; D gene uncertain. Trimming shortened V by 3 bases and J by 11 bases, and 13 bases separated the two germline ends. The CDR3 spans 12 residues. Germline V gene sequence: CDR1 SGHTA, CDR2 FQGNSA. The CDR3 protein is CASSFSGVAAFF. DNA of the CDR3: TGTGCCAGCAGCTTTAGCGGCGTTGCGGCTTTCTTT.

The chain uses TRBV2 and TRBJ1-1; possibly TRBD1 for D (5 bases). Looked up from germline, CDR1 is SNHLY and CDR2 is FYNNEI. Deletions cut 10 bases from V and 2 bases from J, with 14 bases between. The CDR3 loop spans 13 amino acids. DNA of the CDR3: TGTGCCACATCAGGGCTTAGAAACACTGAAGCTTTCTTT. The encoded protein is CATSGLRNTEAFF.

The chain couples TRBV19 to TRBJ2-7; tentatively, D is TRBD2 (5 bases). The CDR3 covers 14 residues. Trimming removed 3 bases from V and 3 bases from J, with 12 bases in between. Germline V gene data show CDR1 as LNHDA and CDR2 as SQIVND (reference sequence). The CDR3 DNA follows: TGTGCCAGTAGTATGGCCGGGATGGTCTACGAGCAGTACTTC. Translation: CASSMAGMVYEQYF.

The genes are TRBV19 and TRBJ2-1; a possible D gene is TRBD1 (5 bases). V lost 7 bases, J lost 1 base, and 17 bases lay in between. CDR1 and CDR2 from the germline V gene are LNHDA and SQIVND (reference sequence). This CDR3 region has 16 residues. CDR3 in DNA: TGTGCCAGTAATCCCGACTGGGGCTATTCCTACAATGAGCAGTTCTTC. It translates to CASNPDWGYSYNEQFF.

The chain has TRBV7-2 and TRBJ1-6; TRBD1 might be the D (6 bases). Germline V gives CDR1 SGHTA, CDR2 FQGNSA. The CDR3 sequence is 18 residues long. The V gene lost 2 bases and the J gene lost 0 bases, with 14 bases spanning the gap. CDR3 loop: CASSLYRAKSSYNSPLHF. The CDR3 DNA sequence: TGTGCCAGCAGCTTATACAGGGCCAAAAGCTCCTATAATTCACCCCTCCACTTT.

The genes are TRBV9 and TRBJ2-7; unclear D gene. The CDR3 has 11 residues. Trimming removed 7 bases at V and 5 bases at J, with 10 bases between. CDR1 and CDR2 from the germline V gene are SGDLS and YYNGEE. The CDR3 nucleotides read TGTGCCAGCGGGCCCCAAAACGAGCAGTACTTC. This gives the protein CASGPQNEQYF. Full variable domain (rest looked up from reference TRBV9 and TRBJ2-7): DSGVTQTPKHLITATGQRVTLRCSPRSGDLSVYWYQQSLDQGLQFLIQYYNGEERAKGNILERFSAQQFPDLHSELNLSSLELGDSALYFCASGPQNEQYFGPGTRLTVT.

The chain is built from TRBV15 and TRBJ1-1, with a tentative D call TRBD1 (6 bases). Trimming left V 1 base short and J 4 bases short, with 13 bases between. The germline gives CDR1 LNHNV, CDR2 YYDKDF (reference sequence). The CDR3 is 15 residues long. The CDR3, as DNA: TGTGCCACCAGCAGAGGCTTCAGGGGTGGCACTGAAGCTTTCTTT. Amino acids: CATSRGFRGGTEAFF.

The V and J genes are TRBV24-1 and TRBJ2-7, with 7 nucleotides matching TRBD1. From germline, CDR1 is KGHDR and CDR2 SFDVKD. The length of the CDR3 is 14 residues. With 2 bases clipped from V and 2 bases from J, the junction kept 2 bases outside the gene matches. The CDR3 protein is CATSDSGQTYEQYF. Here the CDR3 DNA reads TGTGCCACCAGTGATTCGGGACAGACCTACGAGCAGTACTTC.

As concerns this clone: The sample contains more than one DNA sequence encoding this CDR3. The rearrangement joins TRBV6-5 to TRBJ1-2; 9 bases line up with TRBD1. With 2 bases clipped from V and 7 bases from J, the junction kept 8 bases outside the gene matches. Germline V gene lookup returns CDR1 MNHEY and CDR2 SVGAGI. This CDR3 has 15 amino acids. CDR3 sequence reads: CASSYGTGGLGGYTF. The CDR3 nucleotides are TGTGCCAGCAGTTACGGTACAGGGGGCTTGGGTGGCTACACCTTC.

CDR3 DNA: TGCGCCAGCAGCCAAGACGACTGGGTCAAACCTAACGAGCAGTACTTC. This translates into CASSQDDWVKPNEQYF. V and J are TRBV4-1 and TRBJ2-7; D ambiguous. CDR1 and CDR2 from the germline V gene are MGHRA and YSYEKL. V lost 0 bases and J 5 bases, leaving 17 bases between the germline ends. The CDR3 consists of 16 residues.

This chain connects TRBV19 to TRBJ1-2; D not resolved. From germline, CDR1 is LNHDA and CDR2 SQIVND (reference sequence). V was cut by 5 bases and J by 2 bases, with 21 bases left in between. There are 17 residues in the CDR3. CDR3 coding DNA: TGTGCCAGTAGTCCTTTTGGAGGACCGATCTTCAACTATGGCTACACCTTC. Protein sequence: CASSPFGGPIFNYGYTF.

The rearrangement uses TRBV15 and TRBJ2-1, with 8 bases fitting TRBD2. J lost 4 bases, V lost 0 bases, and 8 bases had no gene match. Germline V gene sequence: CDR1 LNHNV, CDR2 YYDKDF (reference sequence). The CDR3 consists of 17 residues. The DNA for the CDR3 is TGTGCCACCAGCAGAGACAGGGCGGGAGGCCCTTACAATGAGCAGTTCTTC. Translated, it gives CATSRDRAGGPYNEQFF.